The next 13 T cell receptor beta chains were all read from a single sample in a study of blood T cell repertoires in COVID-19. Clones were read by immunoSEQ multiplex PCR, and TCRdb kept only the in-frame ones, dropping some. The table includes about 300,000 clones, around 85% detected once. Sequencing used PBMCs or T cells enriched from blood (not recorded which). These receptors were obtained from a woman aged 30 to 39 who had been exposed to COVID-19.

This chain connects TRBV18 to TRBJ2-3; 13 nucleotides agree with TRBD2. The ends lost 5 bases at V and 11 bases at J; junction bases unmatched: 13. Germline lookup yields CDR1 KGHSH and CDR2 LQKENI. This CDR3 comprises 16 residues. The CDR3 DNA follows: TGTGCCAGCTCAAAGAACGGACTAGCGGGAGCCCCGGGGCAGTATTTT. Translated, it gives CASSKNGLAGAPGQYF.

This clone was detected only a few times. This rearrangement joins TRBV27 to TRBJ2-7; maybe TRBD1 (7 bases). Trimming stripped 2 bases from V and 1 base from J, with 12 bases between. The CDR3 runs to 15 residues. CDR1 and CDR2 (germline): MNHEY, SMNVEV (reference sequence). Here the CDR3 DNA reads TGTGCCAGCAGTTTAGGGGGGACAGAGTCCTACGAGCAGTACTTC. Translated, it gives CASSLGGTESYEQYF.

J is TRBJ1-5 and V is TRBV2; TRBD1 might be the D (6 bases). Germline lookup yields CDR1 SNHLY and CDR2 FYNNEI. The germline V and J ends were trimmed by 5 bases and 1 base, with 12 bases remaining between them. The CDR3 extends over 15 amino acids. The CDR3 loop reads CASSSIDRSNQPQHF. CDR3 coding DNA: TGTGCCAGCAGTTCTATCGACAGGAGCAATCAGCCCCAGCATTTT.

The rearrangement uses TRBV6-1 and TRBJ1-3; D is undetermined. Germline V gives CDR1 MNHNS, CDR2 SASEGT. The CDR3 spans 12 residues. V was trimmed by 2 bases and J by 8 bases, leaving 7 bases between them. The CDR3: CASSETGYTIYF. The CDR3 DNA reads as TGTGCCAGCAGTGAAACCGGGTACACCATATATTTT.

The rearrangement joins TRBV6-6 to TRBJ1-5; possibly TRBD1 for D (5 bases). The CDR3 length is 16 residues. V was clipped by 10 bases and J by 0 bases, with 19 bases between them. Per germline, CDR1 MNHNY and CDR2 SVGAGI (reference sequence). The DNA of the CDR3 is TGTGCCAACAGACCCCGCGAGACAGATAGCAATCAGCCCCAGCATTTT. Translating it yields CANRPRETDSNQPQHF.

V and J are TRBV15 and TRBJ2-3; perhaps TRBD1 as D (6 bases). CDR1 LNHNV and CDR2 YYDKDF come from the germline V gene (reference sequence). Trimming took off 3 bases at V and 2 bases at J, with 12 bases between the two ends. CDR3 length: 15 residues. CDR3: CATSRRDTSTDTQYF. Written as DNA, the CDR3 is TGTGCCACCAGCAGGAGGGACACTTCCACAGATACGCAGTATTTT. Based on the CDR3 plus reference TRBV15 and TRBJ2-3, the full variable domain is DAMVIQNPRYQVTQFGKPVTLSCSQTLNHNVMYWYQQKSSQAPKLLFHYYDKDFNNEADTPDNFQSRRPNTSFCFLDIRSPGLGDTAMYLCATSRRDTSTDTQYFGPGTRLTVL.

This chain joins TRBV7-9 and TRBJ2-1; TRBD1 might be the D (6 bases). V shed 8 bases and J shed 10 bases, with 18 bases lying between them. Germline loops: CDR1 SEHNR, CDR2 FQNEAQ (reference sequence). The CDR3 contains 13 residues. In nucleotides, the CDR3 is TGTGCCAGCCTTCCCCAGAGGGGGAGAGAGCAGTTCTTC. Translation gives CASLPQRGREQFF.

V gene TRBV10-3 combines with J gene TRBJ2-7; D gene uncertain. Germline CDR1 ENHRY, CDR2 SYGVKD. The CDR3 contains 14 residues. V dropped 4 bases and J dropped 0 bases, with 10 bases sitting between them. As DNA, the CDR3 is TGTGCCATCAGTGGAGAGGATAGCTCCTACGAGCAGTACTTC. Translation gives CAISGEDSSYEQYF.

This clone was counted only a few times. The chain links TRBV30 to TRBJ1-5, with TRBD1 as a possible D gene (6 bases). In germline, CDR1 is GTSNPN, CDR2 SVGIG (reference sequence). Between the trimmed V and J ends, which lost 0 bases and 6 bases, there was a span of 6 bases. This CDR3 region has 12 residues. The CDR3 is CAWSVQGQPQHF. CDR3 bases: TGTGCCTGGAGTGTACAGGGTCAGCCCCAGCATTTT.

In its sample, this clone was seen a few times. This sequence joins TRBV2 and TRBJ1-1; 7 positions match TRBD1. This CDR3 contains 14 residues. Germline loops: CDR1 SNHLY, CDR2 FYNNEI. The trim removed 2 bases at V and 2 bases at J, leaving 2 bases unmatched. The CDR3 protein is CASSERQGNTEAFF. In DNA, the CDR3 is TGTGCCAGCAGTGAAAGACAGGGTAACACTGAAGCTTTCTTT. Looking up the rest from reference TRBV2 and TRBJ1-1 gives the full variable domain: EPEVTQTPSHQVTQMGQEVILRCVPISNHLYFYWYRQILGQKVEFLVSFYNNEISEKSEIFDDQFSVERPDGSNFTLKIRSTKLEDSAMYFCASSERQGNTEAFFGQGTRLTVV.

The V and J genes are TRBV28 and TRBJ1-2, with D possibly TRBD1 on 5 matching bases. Germline loops: CDR1 MDHEN, CDR2 SYDVKM. With 3 bases removed from V and 10 bases from J, the gap between germline ends came to 12 bases. This CDR3 is 12 amino acids long. The CDR3 region is CASSLSRQFYTF. CDR3 DNA: TGTGCCAGCAGTTTGTCAAGACAGTTCTACACCTTC.

The rearrangement links TRBV5-1 to TRBJ1-4; D is perhaps TRBD1 (6 bases). V lost 0 bases, J lost 5 bases, and 17 bases lay in between. This CDR3 region has 17 residues. Germline V gene data show CDR1 as SGHRS and CDR2 as YFSETQ. CDR3 DNA: TGCGCCAGCAGCTTGGAAGGTATGGGGGCCTTGAATGAAAAACTGTTTTTT. This sequence encodes CASSLEGMGALNEKLFF.

The chain joins TRBV27 to TRBJ2-7; weak D call: TRBD2 (5 bases). Germline CDR1 reads MNHEY; CDR2 reads SMNVEV (reference sequence). The CDR3 loop spans 14 amino acids. The V gene lost 2 bases and the J gene lost 2 bases, with 10 bases spanning the gap. The CDR3 spells CASSLQDGTYEQYF. The CDR3 DNA reads as TGTGCCAGCAGTTTACAGGACGGGACCTACGAGCAGTACTTC.